The 7 T cell receptor beta chains reported below all come from one sample, sequenced in a study of cytomegalovirus exposure and HLA in healthy donors. Both 60 Vbeta primers and 13 Jbeta primers went into the PCR. This table comes from immunoSEQ multiplex PCR, and its TCRdb copy is limited to in-frame clones, with some not included. This sample carries approximately 120,000 clones, approximately 78% of them seen once, and the ten largest clones take approximately 10%. The sequencing sample was made of PBMCs. These receptors all stem from a man aged 25-45 years in good health and CMV-seropositive.

A word on this clone: One end of the junction is discordant with germline, which a read error may explain. This rearrangement joins TRBV19 to TRBJ2-5; the match to TRBD2 covers 7 bases. Germline V CDR1 and CDR2: LNHDA, SQIVND (reference sequence). The CDR3 loop spans 15 amino acids. This CDR3 reads CASSILGEGTVLINF. The DNA of the CDR3 is TGTGCCAGTAGTATACTAGGGGAGGGGACGGTCCTGATCAACTTC.

The chain employs TRBV28 and TRBJ1-1; TRBD1 might be the D (5 bases). The germline CDR1 and CDR2 sequences are MDHEN and SYDVKM. V was trimmed by 5 bases and J by 1 base, leaving 23 bases between them. This CDR3 has 18 amino acids. The CDR3 here is CASSPLLNQGIGNTEAFF. The CDR3 DNA is TGTGCCAGCAGTCCCCTACTTAACCAGGGAATTGGGAACACTGAAGCTTTCTTT.

The chain combines TRBV19 with TRBJ2-7, with D perhaps TRBD1 (8 bases). The length of the CDR3 is 16 residues. The germline V gene has CDR1 LNHDA and CDR2 SQIVND (reference sequence). V lost 3 bases and J 2 bases, leaving 17 bases between the germline ends. CDR3 sequence reads: CASSIPRQGRAYEQYF. The CDR3, as DNA: TGTGCCAGTAGTATTCCCCGACAGGGGAGGGCCTACGAGCAGTACTTC.

A remark on this clone: Sequence at one end of the junction differs from germline and may be a read error. The chain uses TRBV28 and TRBJ2-3; 10 positions match TRBD2. CDR3 length: 14 amino acids. The germline V gene has CDR1 MDHEN and CDR2 SYDVKM. CDR3 sequence (DNA): TGTGCCAGCAGTTCACCCTCAGCGGGAGGGCCGATAAGTTTT. As protein: CASSSPSAGGPISF.

V usage is TRBV9 and J usage is TRBJ1-1, with 7 bases matching TRBD1. The germline V gene encodes CDR1 SGDLS and CDR2 YYNGEE. Losses at the gene ends were 3 bases for V and 1 base for J; bases not matched to a gene: 9. This CDR3 is 16 amino acids long. The CDR3 loop is CASSAGGAGGNTEAFF. DNA for the CDR3: TGTGCCAGCAGCGCCGGCGGGGCAGGGGGGAACACTGAAGCTTTCTTT. Complete variable domain (other parts from reference TRBV9 and TRBJ1-1): DSGVTQTPKHLITATGQRVTLRCSPRSGDLSVYWYQQSLDQGLQFLIQYYNGEERAKGNILERFSAQQFPDLHSELNLSSLELGDSALYFCASSAGGAGGNTEAFFGQGTRLTVV.

The rearrangement joins TRBV5-6 to TRBJ2-4, with 8 bases that match TRBD1. V dropped 4 bases and J dropped 7; count of bases not matched to a gene: 10. CDR1 SGHDT and CDR2 YYEEEE come from the germline V gene. The CDR3 loop spans 15 amino acids. The chain's CDR3 is CASSRLTGEANIQYF. The CDR3 bases are TGTGCCAGCAGCCGATTGACAGGGGAAGCGAACATTCAGTACTTC.

The V gene is TRBV5-1, the J gene TRBJ2-7; tentatively, D is TRBD2 (5 bases). The CDR3 has 16 residues. V lost 4 bases and J 0 bases, leaving 17 bases between the germline ends. Germline V gene lookup returns CDR1 SGHRS and CDR2 YFSETQ. The CDR3 sequence is CASSPTTQRTSYEQYF. CDR3 coding DNA: TGCGCCAGCAGCCCCACGACGCAGCGGACCTCCTACGAGCAGTACTTC.